The sequence of this T cell receptor (beta chain) was determined in a study of patients and donors after allogeneic stem cell transplantation. Each CDR3 protein is one row after TCRdb ran MiXCR on the RT-PCR reads. The sample holds tens of thousands of distinct CDR3 sequences; around 5% are singletons and the top ten take about 2.5%. Germline CDR1 LNHDA, CDR2 SQIVND (reference sequence). The CDR3 sequence is 13 residues long. The ends were cut back, 3 bases at V and 6 bases at J, with 11 bases in the middle. This clonotype was observed a few times. The rearrangement links TRBV19 to TRBJ1-1, with D uncertain. Sequences were obtained from blood, either unsorted or a sorted T cell fraction (not recorded which). The origin of this receptor is a human donor who was either an allogeneic HSCT recipient or a stem cell or donor lymphocyte infusion donor (not recorded which). It is not recorded whose cells these are; they may come from a transplant donor. The CDR3: CASSINEEAEAFF. The CDR3 bases are TGTGCCAGTAGTATTAATGAGGAGGCTGAAGCTTTCTTT.